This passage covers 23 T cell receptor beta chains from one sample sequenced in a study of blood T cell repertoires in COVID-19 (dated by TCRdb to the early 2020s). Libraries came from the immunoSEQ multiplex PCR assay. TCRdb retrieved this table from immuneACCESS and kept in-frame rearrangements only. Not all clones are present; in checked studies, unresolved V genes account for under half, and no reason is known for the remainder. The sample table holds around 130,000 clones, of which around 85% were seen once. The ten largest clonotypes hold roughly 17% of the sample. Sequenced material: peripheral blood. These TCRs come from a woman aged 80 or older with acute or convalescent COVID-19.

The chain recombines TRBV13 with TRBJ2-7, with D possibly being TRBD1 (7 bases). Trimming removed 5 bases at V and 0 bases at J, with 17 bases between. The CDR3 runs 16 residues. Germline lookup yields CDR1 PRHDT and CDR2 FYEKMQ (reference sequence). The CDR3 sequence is CASSLSQGGSSYEQYF. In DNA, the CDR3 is TGTGCCAGCAGCCTATCTCAGGGGGGTAGCTCCTACGAGCAGTACTTC.

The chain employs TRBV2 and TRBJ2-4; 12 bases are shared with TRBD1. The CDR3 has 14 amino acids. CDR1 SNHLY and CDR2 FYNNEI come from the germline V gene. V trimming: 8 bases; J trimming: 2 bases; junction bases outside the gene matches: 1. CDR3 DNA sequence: TGTGCCAGCGGGGACAGGGGGCCCAAAAACATTCAGTACTTC. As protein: CASGDRGPKNIQYF. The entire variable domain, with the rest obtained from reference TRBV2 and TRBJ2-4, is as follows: EPEVTQTPSHQVTQMGQEVILRCVPISNHLYFYWYRQILGQKVEFLVSFYNNEISEKSEIFDDQFSVERPDGSNFTLKIRSTKLEDSAMYFCASGDRGPKNIQYFGAGTRLSVL.

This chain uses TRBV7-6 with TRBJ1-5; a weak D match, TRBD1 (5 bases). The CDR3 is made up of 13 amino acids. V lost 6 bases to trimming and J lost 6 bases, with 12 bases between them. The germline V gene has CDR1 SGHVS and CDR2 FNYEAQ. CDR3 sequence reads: CASSQGHTQPQHF. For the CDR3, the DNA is TGTGCCAGCAGTCAGGGTCACACTCAGCCCCAGCATTTT.

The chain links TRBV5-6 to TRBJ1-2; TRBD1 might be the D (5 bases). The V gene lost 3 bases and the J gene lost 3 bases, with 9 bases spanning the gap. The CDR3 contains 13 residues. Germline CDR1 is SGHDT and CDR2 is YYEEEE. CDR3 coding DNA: TGTGCCAGCAGCTCGGGACTTTACTATGGCTACACCTTC. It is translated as CASSSGLYYGYTF. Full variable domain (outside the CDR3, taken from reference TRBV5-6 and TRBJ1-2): DAGVTQSPTHLIKTRGQQVTLRCSPKSGHDTVSWYQQALGQGPQFIFQYYEEEERQRGNFPDRFSGHQFPNYSSELNVNALLLGDSALYLCASSSGLYYGYTFGSGTRLTVV.

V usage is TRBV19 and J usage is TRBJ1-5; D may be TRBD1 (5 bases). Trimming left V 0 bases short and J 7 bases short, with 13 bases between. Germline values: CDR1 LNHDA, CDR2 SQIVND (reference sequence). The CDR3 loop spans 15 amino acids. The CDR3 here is CASSIDFRQGQPQHF. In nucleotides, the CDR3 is TGTGCCAGTAGTATAGATTTTCGGCAGGGACAGCCCCAGCATTTT.

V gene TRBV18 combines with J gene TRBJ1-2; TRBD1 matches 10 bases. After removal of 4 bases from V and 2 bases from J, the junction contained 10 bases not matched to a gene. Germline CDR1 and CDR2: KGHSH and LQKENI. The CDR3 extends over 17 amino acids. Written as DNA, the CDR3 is TGTGCCAGCTCACGACTAACCCCGGGACAGGGGAACTATGGCTACACCTTC. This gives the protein CASSRLTPGQGNYGYTF.

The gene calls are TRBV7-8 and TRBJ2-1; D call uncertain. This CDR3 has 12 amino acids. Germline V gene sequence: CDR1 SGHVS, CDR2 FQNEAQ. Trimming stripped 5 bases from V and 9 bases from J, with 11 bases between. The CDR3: CASSLVGGEQFF. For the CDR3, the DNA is TGTGCCAGCAGCCTGGTAGGCGGTGAGCAGTTCTTC. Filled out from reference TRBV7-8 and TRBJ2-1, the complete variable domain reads GAGVSQSPRYKVAKRGQDVALRCDPISGHVSLFWYQQALGQGPEFLTYFQNEAQLDKSGLPSDRFFAERPEGSVSTLKIQRTQQEDSAVYLCASSLVGGEQFFGPGTRLTVL.

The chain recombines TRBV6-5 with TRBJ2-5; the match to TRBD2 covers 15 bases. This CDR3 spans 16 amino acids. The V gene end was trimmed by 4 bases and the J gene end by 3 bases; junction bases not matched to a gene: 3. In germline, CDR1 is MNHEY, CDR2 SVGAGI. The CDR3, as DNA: TGTGCCAGCAGTTGGACTAGCGGGGGGGCCAAAGAGACCCAGTACTTC. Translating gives CASSWTSGGAKETQYF.

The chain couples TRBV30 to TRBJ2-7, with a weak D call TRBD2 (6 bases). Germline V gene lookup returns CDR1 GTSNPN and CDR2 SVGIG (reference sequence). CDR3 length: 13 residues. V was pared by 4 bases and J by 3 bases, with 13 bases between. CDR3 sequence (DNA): TGTGCCTGGAACTTCGGACTAAACTACGAGCAGTACTTC. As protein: CAWNFGLNYEQYF.

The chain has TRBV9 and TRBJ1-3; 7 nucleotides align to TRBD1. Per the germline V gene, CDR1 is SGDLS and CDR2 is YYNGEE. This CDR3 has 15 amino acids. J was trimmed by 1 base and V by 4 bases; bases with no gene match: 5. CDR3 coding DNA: TGTGCCAGCAGCTCTCGACAGGGATCTGGAAACACCATATATTTT. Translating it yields CASSSRQGSGNTIYF. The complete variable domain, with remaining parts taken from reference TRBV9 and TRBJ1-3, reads DSGVTQTPKHLITATGQRVTLRCSPRSGDLSVYWYQQSLDQGLQFLIQYYNGEERAKGNILERFSAQQFPDLHSELNLSSLELGDSALYFCASSSRQGSGNTIYFGEGSWLTVV.

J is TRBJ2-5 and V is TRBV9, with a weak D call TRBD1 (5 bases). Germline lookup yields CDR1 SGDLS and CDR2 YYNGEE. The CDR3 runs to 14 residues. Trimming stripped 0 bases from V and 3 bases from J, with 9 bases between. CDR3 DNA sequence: TGTGCCAGCAGCGTAGAGGGCAGGGAAGAGACCCAGTACTTC. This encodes CASSVEGREETQYF.

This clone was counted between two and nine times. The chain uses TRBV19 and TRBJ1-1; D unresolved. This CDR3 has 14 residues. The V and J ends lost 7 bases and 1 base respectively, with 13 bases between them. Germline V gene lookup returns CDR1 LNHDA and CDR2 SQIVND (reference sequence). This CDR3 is CASKERERNTEAFF. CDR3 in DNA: TGTGCCAGTAAAGAGAGGGAGAGGAACACTGAAGCTTTCTTT.

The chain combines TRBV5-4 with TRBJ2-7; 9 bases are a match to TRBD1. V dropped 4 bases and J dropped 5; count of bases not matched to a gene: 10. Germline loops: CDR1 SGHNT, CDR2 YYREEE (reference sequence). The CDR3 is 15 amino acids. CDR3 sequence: CASSAPGQGSHEQYF. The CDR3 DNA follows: TGTGCCAGCAGCGCCCCGGGACAGGGTTCCCACGAGCAGTACTTC.

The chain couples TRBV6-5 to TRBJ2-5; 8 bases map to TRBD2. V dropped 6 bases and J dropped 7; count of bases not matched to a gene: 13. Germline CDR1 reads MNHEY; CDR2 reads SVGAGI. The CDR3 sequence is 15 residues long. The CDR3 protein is CASRTGGARGTTQYF. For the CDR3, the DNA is TGTGCCAGCAGAACGGGGGGGGCCCGAGGTACGACCCAGTACTTC.

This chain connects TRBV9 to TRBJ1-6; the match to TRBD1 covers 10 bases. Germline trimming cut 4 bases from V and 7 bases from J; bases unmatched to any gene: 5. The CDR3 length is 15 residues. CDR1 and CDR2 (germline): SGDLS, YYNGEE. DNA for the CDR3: TGTGCCAGCAGCCAGACAGGGGGCGTGAATTCACCCCTCCACTTT. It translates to CASSQTGGVNSPLHF.

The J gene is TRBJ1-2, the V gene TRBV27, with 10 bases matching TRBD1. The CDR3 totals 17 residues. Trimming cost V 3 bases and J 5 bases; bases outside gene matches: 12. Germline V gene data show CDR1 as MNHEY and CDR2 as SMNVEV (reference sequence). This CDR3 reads CASSFTTGGSGGYGYTF. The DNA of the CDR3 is TGTGCCAGCAGTTTTACGACAGGGGGCTCCGGTGGGTATGGCTACACCTTC.

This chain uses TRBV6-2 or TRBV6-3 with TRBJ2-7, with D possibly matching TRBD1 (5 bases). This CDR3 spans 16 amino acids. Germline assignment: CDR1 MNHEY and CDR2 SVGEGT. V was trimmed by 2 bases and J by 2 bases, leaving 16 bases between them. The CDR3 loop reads CASSYRTTGPTYEQYF. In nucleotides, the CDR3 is TGTGCCAGCAGTTACCGAACCACAGGACCAACCTACGAGCAGTACTTC.

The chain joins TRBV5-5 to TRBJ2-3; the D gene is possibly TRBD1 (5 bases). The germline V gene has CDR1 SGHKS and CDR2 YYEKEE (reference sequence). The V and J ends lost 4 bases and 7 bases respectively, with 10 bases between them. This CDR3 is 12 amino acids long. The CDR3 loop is CASSQDTYTQYF. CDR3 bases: TGTGCCAGCAGCCAGGACACTTATACGCAGTATTTT.

The DNA of the CDR3 is TGTGCCAGCAGCTTGGGAACCGGAATAGCTCACTTT. Its protein is CASSLGTGIAHF. The V and J genes are TRBV5-4 and TRBJ1-6, with D hard to call. The CDR3 has 12 residues. CDR1 is SGHNT and CDR2 is YYREEE in the germline V gene (reference sequence). Trimming took 0 bases from V and 19 from J, leaving 14 bases between them. Supplemented by reference TRBV5-4 and TRBJ1-6, the full variable domain reads ETGVTQSPTHLIKTRGQQVTLRCSSQSGHNTVSWYQQALGQGPQFIFQYYREEENGRGNFPPRFSGLQFPNYSSELNVNALELDDSALYLCASSLGTGIAHFGNGTRLTVT.

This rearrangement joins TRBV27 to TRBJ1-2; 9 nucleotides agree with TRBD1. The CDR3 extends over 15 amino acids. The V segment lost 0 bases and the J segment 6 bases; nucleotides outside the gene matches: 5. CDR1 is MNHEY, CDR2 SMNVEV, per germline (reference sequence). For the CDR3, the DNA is TGTGCCAGCAGTTTATCTCGGGACAGGGTTCATGGCTACACCTTC. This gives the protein CASSLSRDRVHGYTF.

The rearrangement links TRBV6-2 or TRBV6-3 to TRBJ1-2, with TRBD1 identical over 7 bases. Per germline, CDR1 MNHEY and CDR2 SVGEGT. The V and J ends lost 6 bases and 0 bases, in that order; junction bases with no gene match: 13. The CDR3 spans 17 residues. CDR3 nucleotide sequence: TGTGCCAGCAGCCAACCTAAGGGACAGCAACCTAACTATGGCTACACCTTC. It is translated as CASSQPKGQQPNYGYTF.

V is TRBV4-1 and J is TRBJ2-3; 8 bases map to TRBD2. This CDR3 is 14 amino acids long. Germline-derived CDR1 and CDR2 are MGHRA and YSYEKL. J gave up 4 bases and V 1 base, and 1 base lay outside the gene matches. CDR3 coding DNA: TGCGCCAGCAGCCAAGCGGGGGGGGCAGATACGCAGTATTTT. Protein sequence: CASSQAGGADTQYF.

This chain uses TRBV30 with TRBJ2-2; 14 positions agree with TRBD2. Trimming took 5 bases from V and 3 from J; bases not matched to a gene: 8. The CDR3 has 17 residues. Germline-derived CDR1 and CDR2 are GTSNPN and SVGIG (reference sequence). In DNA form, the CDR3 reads TGTGCCTGGCGGGGGACTAGCGGGAGTGCTGACACCGGGGAGCTGTTTTTT. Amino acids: CAWRGTSGSADTGELFF. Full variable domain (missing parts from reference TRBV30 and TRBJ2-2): SQTIHQWPATLVQPVGSPLSLECTVEGTSNPNLYWYRQAAGRGLQLLFYSVGIGQISSEVPQNLSASRPQDRQFILSSKKLLLSDSGFYLCAWRGTSGSADTGELFFGEGSRLTVL.